Presented here are 27 T cell receptor beta chains from one specimen sequenced in a study of tumor-infiltrating lymphocytes in primary liver carcinoma. Reverse transcription of around 0.45 ug total RNA with a constant-region primer produced TCR beta cDNA. Libraries covering TCR beta were generated through three nested multiplex PCR rounds (using a slightly modified ARM-PCR). Primers for the first two PCR rounds were TRBV1-TRBV30 forward primers and a C-beta reverse primer (around 10 cycles per round). Using its own MiXCR run on the multiplex PCR reads, TCRdb lists one record per CDR3 protein. Of 35,000 to 45,000 distinct CDR3 sequences listed, roughly 77% are singletons. Unsorted bulk tissue of roughly 17-33 mg yielded co-extracted RNA and DNA. Material: tumor-adjacent normal liver tissue. All receptors derive from a woman in her twenties or thirties with primary liver carcinoma and hepatitis B virus infection.

This sequence joins TRBV6-2 or TRBV6-3 and TRBJ2-1, with D possibly being TRBD2 (5 bases). Germline values: CDR1 MNHEY, CDR2 SVGEGT. There are 14 residues in the CDR3. Trimming stripped 8 bases from V and 3 bases from J, with 14 bases between. The CDR3 DNA sequence: TGTGCCAGCTCACGTTCTAGCCTCTACAATGAGCAGTTCTTC. Translated: CASSRSSLYNEQFF.

The CDR3 DNA is TGTGCCAGCAGCCCCTGGTTCATAGATACGCAGTATTTT. Translating it yields CASSPWFIDTQYF. This chain connects TRBV11-2 to TRBJ2-3; no reliable D call. CDR3 size: 13 residues. The germline gives CDR1 SGHAT, CDR2 FQNNGV. Trimming took off 5 bases at V and 5 bases at J, with 11 bases between the two ends. The full variable domain, in which reference TRBV11-2 and TRBJ2-3 provide the parts outside the CDR3, is EAGVAQSPRYKIIEKRQSVAFWCNPISGHATLYWYQQILGQGPKLLIQFQNNGVVDDSQLPKDRFSAERLKGVDSTLKIQPAKLEDSAVYLCASSPWFIDTQYFGPGTRLTVL.

To note about this clonotype: The junction departs from the called germline gene at one end, perhaps through a read error. J is TRBJ1-2 and V is TRBV7-9; TRBD1 might be the D (6 bases). The V gene's germline CDR1 is SEHNR and CDR2 FQNEAQ (reference sequence). The CDR3 has 14 residues. The CDR3 loop is CAGSFQGSVEGYTF. In DNA, the CDR3 is TGTGCCGGCAGCTTTCAGGGGTCAGTCGAGGGCTACACCTTC.

As concerns this clonotype: At one end the junction does not follow the germline gene, possibly because of a read error. V gene TRBV6-2 or TRBV6-3 combines with J gene TRBJ2-2; possibly TRBD2 for D (5 bases). The CDR3 is 14 residues long. Germline CDR1 reads MNHEY; CDR2 reads SVGEGT. CDR3 loop: CASSLDGNAGELFF. The CDR3, as DNA: TGTGCCAGCAGCCTTGACGGAAACGCCGGGGAGCTTTTTTTT.

This chain uses TRBV6-2 or TRBV6-3 with TRBJ1-1; D gene ambiguous. The ends were cut back, 6 bases at V and 5 bases at J, with 13 bases in the middle. Germline CDR1 MNHEY, CDR2 SVGEGT. The CDR3 length is 13 residues. The CDR3: CASSPGGNTEAFF. The CDR3 DNA is TGTGCCAGCAGCCCGGGAGGGAATACTGAAGCTTTCTTT.

V usage is TRBV18 and J usage is TRBJ2-3; a weak D match, TRBD2 (6 bases). With 1 base removed from V and 0 bases from J, the gap between germline ends came to 14 bases. The CDR3 spans 17 residues. In germline, CDR1 is KGHSH, CDR2 LQKENI. The CDR3 region has the DNA TGTGCCAGCTCACCACGACGAATTAGCGGAAGCACAGATACGCAGTATTTT. Residues: CASSPRRISGSTDTQYF.

As for this clonotype: Compared with germline, one end of the junction differs, possibly owing to a read error. This chain uses TRBV4-3 with TRBJ2-1, with D uncertain. This CDR3 has 14 amino acids. Germline V CDR1 and CDR2: LGHNA, YSLEER. CDR3 DNA sequence: TGCGCCAGGAGCCACACAGAGTTAGTCAGTGAGCAGTTCTTC. Translated: CARSHTELVSEQFF.

On this clonotype itself: A junction end diverges from the germline sequence, so it may reflect a read error. The chain has TRBV7-9 and TRBJ2-1; 10 bases are shared with TRBD1. The CDR3 is 16 residues long. Germline values: CDR1 SEHNR, CDR2 FQNEAQ (reference sequence). Written as DNA, the CDR3 is TGTGCAAGCAGCGTAAGAGGGACAGGGGTGGTCAATGAGCAGTTCTTC. It translates to CASSVRGTGVVNEQFF.

As for this clonotype: A much larger clonotype is one base distant, so this may be a read error. The chain joins TRBV20-1 to TRBJ1-6; tentatively, D is TRBD1 (6 bases). This CDR3 comprises 14 residues. The germline V gene encodes CDR1 DFQATT and CDR2 SNEGSKA (reference sequence). This chain's CDR3 is CSARDLGGNSPFHF. CDR3 in DNA: TGCAGTGCTAGAGATCTTGGGGGCAATTCACCCTTCCACTTT.

The chain uses TRBV10-3 and TRBJ1-4, with D hard to call. CDR1 ENHRY and CDR2 SYGVKD come from the germline V gene. Trimming pared 5 bases from V and 10 bases from J, leaving 14 bases between. The CDR3 loop spans 13 amino acids. The CDR3 coding sequence is TGTGCCATCAGTCGAGGATCTAATAGAAAACTGTTTTTT. Translated, it gives CAISRGSNRKLFF.

Details on this clonotype: The germline gene is not matched at one end of the junction; a read error may be the cause. The gene calls are TRBV6-2 or TRBV6-3 and TRBJ2-7; D unclear. The germline V gene has CDR1 MNHEY and CDR2 SVGEGT. CDR3 size: 13 residues. The CDR3 DNA sequence: TGTGCCAGCAGTTACCAGGATCGGGCCCTAGGATGCTTC. Translating gives CASSYQDRALGCF.

Only one count was recorded for this clonotype. Sequence at one end of the junction differs from germline and may be a read error. The gene calls are TRBV4-3 and TRBJ1-2; possibly TRBD1 for D (5 bases). The germline V gene has CDR1 LGHNA and CDR2 YSLEER. The CDR3 runs to 14 residues. The CDR3, as DNA: TGCGCCTGCAGCTCACCCAGGGAGATCGCTGGCTACACCTTC. Its protein is CACSSPREIAGYTF.

The chain recombines TRBV4-1 with TRBJ2-7, with 8 bases that match TRBD2. The CDR3 has 15 residues. After removal of 2 bases from V and 5 bases from J, the junction contained 8 bases not matched to a gene. Germline loops: CDR1 MGHRA, CDR2 YSYEKL. The CDR3: CASSQLFSGIDEQYF. CDR3 DNA sequence: TGCGCCAGCAGCCAACTTTTTAGCGGGATCGACGAGCAGTACTTC.

On this clonotype itself: A clone one base away is much larger, so this may be a read error. J is TRBJ1-5 and V is TRBV28; 9 bases align to TRBD1. The CDR3 is 15 residues long. Germline V CDR1 and CDR2: MDHEN, SYDVKM. The trim removed 5 bases at V and 5 bases at J, leaving 7 bases unmatched. This CDR3 reads CASSTLGQGYQPQHF. CDR3 DNA: TGTGCCAGCAGTACACTGGGACAGGGATATCAGCCCCAGCATTTT.

This clonotype was counted a single time. The V gene is TRBV28, the J gene TRBJ2-7, with D perhaps TRBD1 or TRBD2 (6 bases each). This CDR3 has 14 residues. Germline assignment: CDR1 MDHEN and CDR2 SYDVKM. Trimming stripped 3 bases from V and 6 bases from J, with 15 bases between. Written as DNA, the CDR3 is TGTGCCAGCAGTTTGGAGGGGGAGTGGTCCGAGCAGTACTTC. Translated: CASSLEGEWSEQYF. Drawing the rest from reference TRBV28 and TRBJ2-7, the complete variable domain is DVKVTQSSRYLVKRTGEKVFLECVQDMDHENMFWYRQDPGLGLRLIYFSYDVKMKEKGDIPEGYSVSREKKERFSLILESASTNQTSMYLCASSLEGEWSEQYFGPGTRLTVT.

About this clonotype itself: The germline gene is not matched at one end of the junction; a read error may be the cause. This chain joins TRBV29-1 and TRBJ1-2, with D unresolved. The CDR3 is 11 residues long. CDR1 SQVTM and CDR2 ANQGSEA come from the germline V gene. The CDR3 sequence is CNVPGNYGYIF. CDR3 coding DNA: TGCAACGTTCCGGGGAACTATGGCTACATCTTC.

In the case of this clonotype: Since the CDR3 does not end with the conserved phenylalanine or tryptophan, this likely comes from a read error. The chain carries TRBV20-1 and TRBJ2-7, with 9 bases fitting TRBD1. The CDR3 has 12 amino acids. CDR1 DFQATT and CDR2 SNEGSKA come from the germline V gene (reference sequence). Written as DNA, the CDR3 is TGCAATGCTACGGACAGGGGCTACGAGCAGTACTAC. The encoded protein is CNATDRGYEQYY.

As for this clonotype: A read error may produce the germline difference seen at one junction end. The J gene is TRBJ2-7, the V gene TRBV6-1, with unresolved D. The germline CDR1 and CDR2 sequences are MNHNS and SASEGT. This CDR3 region has 13 residues. The CDR3 loop is CASSERARSELYF. The CDR3 DNA reads TGTGCCAGCAGTGAAAGGGCTAGGAGCGAGCTGTACTTC.

The V call is TRBV6-5, the J call TRBJ1-2; tentative D call: TRBD1 (6 bases). This CDR3 contains 14 residues. V was clipped by 3 bases and J by 7 bases, with 15 bases between them. The V gene's germline CDR1 is MNHEY and CDR2 SVGAGI. The CDR3 is CASSYNGQDSGYTF. CDR3 sequence (DNA): TGTGCCAGCAGTTATAACGGGCAGGACAGTGGCTACACCTTC.

The V call is TRBV6-1, the J call TRBJ1-2; 7 nucleotides line up with TRBD1. CDR3 length equals 13 residues. Per germline, CDR1 MNHNS and CDR2 SASEGT. The CDR3 sequence is CACSPTGKYGYTF. DNA of the CDR3: TGTGCGTGCAGCCCGACAGGGAAGTATGGCTACACCTTC.

As to this clonotype: An end of the junction differs from the germline gene, which may be a read error. This chain links TRBV6-5 with TRBJ2-1; TRBD2 might be the D (6 bases). CDR1 and CDR2 from the germline V gene are MNHEY and SVGAGI. The CDR3 has 13 residues. In DNA form, the CDR3 reads TGTGCCAGCAGTGGGACGGCGGGGAATGAGCAAATCTTC. Encoded protein: CASSGTAGNEQIF.

This clonotype is labeled large. The rearrangement joins TRBV11-2 to TRBJ2-7; D is undetermined. Germline V gene data show CDR1 as SGHAT and CDR2 as FQNNGV. The CDR3 spans 11 residues. Deletions cut 5 bases from V and 4 bases from J, with 6 bases between. DNA for the CDR3: TGTGCCAGCAGCCCAGCATACGAGCAGTACTTC. This codes for CASSPAYEQYF.

This clonotype has a handful of counts. Just one base apart from a much larger clone, this may be a read error. The chain uses TRBV5-4 and TRBJ1-2; 9 positions agree with TRBD1. The length of the CDR3 is 14 residues. Germline V gene lookup returns CDR1 SGHNT and CDR2 YYREEE (reference sequence). Here the CDR3 reads CASSLGTGDYDYTF. The CDR3 DNA sequence: TGTGCCAGCAGCTTGGGGACAGGGGACTATGACTACACCTTC.

V is TRBV11-2 and J is TRBJ2-7; the match to TRBD1 covers 8 bases. This CDR3 has 13 residues. Unmatched junction bases numbered 9, after V lost 11 bases and J lost 3 bases. CDR1 is SGHAT and CDR2 is FQNNGV in the germline V gene. The CDR3 bases are TGTGCCCGCAAAGGGGACAGGATCTACGAGCAGTACTTC. This translates into CARKGDRIYEQYF.

This clonotype was seen a single time. The junction departs from germline at one end; a sequencing error may be responsible. The CDR3 nucleotides are TGTGCCAGCAGTCCCTCTAGCCATGAGCGGTTCTTC. It specifies CASSPSSHERFF. V usage is TRBV6-5 and J usage is TRBJ2-1; possible D gene TRBD2, 5 bases. CDR3 size: 12 residues. Germline V gives CDR1 MNHEY, CDR2 SVGAGI.

Notes on this clonotype: At one of its ends the junction is not consistent with the germline gene, which may arise from a read error. The rearrangement uses TRBV14 and TRBJ2-2, with 9 bases aligning to TRBD2. There are 17 residues in the CDR3. CDR1 and CDR2 from the germline V gene are SGHDN and FVKESK. CDR3 coding DNA: TGTGCCAGCAGCCCCCATCTAGCGGGGCCGAACACCAGGGAGCTGTTTTTT. Protein sequence: CASSPHLAGPNTRELFF.

This clonotype appeared once. The chain joins TRBV6-2 or TRBV6-3 to TRBJ1-5; possible D gene TRBD1, 6 bases. The CDR3 is made up of 14 amino acids. CDR1 is MNHEY, CDR2 SVGEGT, per germline. Trimming left V 6 bases short and J 5 bases short, with 14 bases between. The CDR3 spells CASSGAGDYQPQHF. CDR3 DNA sequence: TGTGCCAGCAGCGGGGCAGGGGATTATCAGCCCCAGCATTTT.